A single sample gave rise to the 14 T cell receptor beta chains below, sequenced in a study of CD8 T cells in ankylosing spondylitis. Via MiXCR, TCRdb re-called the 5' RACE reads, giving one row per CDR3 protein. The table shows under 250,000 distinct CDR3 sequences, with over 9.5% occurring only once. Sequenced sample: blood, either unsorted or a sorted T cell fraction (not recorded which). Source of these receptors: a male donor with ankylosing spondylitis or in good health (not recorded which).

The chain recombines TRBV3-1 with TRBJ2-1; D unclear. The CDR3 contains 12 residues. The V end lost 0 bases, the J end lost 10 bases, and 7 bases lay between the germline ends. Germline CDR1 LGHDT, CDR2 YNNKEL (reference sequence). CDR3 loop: CASSQDRPEQFF. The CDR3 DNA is TGTGCCAGCAGCCAAGATAGGCCGGAGCAGTTCTTC.

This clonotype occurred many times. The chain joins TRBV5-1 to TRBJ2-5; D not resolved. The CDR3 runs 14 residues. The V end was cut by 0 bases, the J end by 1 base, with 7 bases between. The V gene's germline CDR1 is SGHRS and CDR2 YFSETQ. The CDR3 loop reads CASSLAETQETQYF. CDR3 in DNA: TGCGCCAGCAGCTTGGCGGAAACCCAAGAGACCCAGTACTTC.

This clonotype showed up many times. CDR3 coding DNA: TGTGCCAGCAGCTTGCGCAGGGGTAGCTATGGCTACACCTTC. It is translated as CASSLRRGSYGYTF. The J gene is TRBJ1-2, the V gene TRBV5-8; possibly TRBD1 for D (6 bases). The V and J ends lost 1 base and 4 bases respectively, with 11 bases between them. CDR3 length: 14 amino acids. From germline, CDR1 is SGHTS and CDR2 YDEGEE.

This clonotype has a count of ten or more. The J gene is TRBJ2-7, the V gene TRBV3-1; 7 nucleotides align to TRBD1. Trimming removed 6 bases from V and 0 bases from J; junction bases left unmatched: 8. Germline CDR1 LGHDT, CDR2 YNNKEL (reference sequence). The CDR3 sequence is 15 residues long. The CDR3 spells CASRDRQGSSYEQYF. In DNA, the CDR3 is TGTGCCAGCAGAGACAGACAGGGTAGCTCCTACGAGCAGTACTTC.

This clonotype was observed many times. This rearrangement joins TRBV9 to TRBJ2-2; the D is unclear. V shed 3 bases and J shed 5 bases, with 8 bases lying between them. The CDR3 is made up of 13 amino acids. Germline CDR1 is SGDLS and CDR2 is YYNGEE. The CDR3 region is CASSGDLTGELFF. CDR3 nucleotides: TGTGCCAGCAGCGGAGACTTGACCGGGGAGCTGTTTTTT. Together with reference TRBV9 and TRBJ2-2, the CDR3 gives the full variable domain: DSGVTQTPKHLITATGQRVTLRCSPRSGDLSVYWYQQSLDQGLQFLIQYYNGEERAKGNILERFSAQQFPDLHSELNLSSLELGDSALYFCASSGDLTGELFFGEGSRLTVL.

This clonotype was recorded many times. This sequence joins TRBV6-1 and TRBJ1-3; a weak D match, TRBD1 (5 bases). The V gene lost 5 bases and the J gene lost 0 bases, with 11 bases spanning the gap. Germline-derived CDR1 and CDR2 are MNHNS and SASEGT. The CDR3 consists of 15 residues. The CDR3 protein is CASSPGRYSGNTIYF. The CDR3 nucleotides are TGTGCCAGCAGTCCGGGACGGTACTCTGGAAACACCATATATTTT.

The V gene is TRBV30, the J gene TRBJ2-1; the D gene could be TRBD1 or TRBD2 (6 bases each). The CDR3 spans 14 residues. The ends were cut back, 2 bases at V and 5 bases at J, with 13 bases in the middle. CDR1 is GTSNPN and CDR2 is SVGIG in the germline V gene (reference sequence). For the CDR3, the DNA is TGTGCCTGGAGTCGGGGGCCTGGGGACAATGAGCAGTTCTTC. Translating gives CAWSRGPGDNEQFF.

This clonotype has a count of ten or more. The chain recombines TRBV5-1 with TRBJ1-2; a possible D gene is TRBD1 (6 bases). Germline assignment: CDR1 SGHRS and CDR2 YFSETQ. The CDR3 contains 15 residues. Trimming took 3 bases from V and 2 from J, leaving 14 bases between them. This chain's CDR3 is CASSWVPQGNYGYTF. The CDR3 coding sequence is TGCGCCAGCAGCTGGGTTCCTCAGGGGAACTATGGCTACACCTTC. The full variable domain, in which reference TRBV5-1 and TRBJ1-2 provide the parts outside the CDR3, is KAGVTQTPRYLIKTRGQQVTLSCSPISGHRSVSWYQQTPGQGLQFLFEYFSETQRNKGNFPGRFSGRQFSNSRSEMNVSTLELGDSALYLCASSWVPQGNYGYTFGSGTRLTVV.

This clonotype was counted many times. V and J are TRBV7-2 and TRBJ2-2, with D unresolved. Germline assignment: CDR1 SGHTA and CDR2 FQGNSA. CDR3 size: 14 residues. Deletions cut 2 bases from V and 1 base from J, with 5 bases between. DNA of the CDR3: TGTGCCAGCAGCTTAAATAGGAACACCGGGGAGCTGTTTTTT. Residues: CASSLNRNTGELFF.

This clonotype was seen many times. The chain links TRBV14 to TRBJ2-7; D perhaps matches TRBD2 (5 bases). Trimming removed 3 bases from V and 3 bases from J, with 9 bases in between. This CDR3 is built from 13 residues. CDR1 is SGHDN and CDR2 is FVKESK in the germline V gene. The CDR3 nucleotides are TGTGCCAGCAGCCATGCGGGTGGCTACGAGCAGTACTTC. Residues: CASSHAGGYEQYF.

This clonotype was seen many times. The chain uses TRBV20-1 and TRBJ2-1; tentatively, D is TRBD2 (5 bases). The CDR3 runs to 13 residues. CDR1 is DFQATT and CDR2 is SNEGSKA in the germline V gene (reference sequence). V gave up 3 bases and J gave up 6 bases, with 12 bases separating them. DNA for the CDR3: TGCAGTGCTAGTCCCCGAGCGGTCAATGAGCAGTTCTTC. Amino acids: CSASPRAVNEQFF.

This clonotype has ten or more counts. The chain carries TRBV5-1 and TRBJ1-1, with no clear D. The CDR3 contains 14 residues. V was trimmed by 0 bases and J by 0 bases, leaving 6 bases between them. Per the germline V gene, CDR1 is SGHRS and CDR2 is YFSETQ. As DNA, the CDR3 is TGCGCCAGCAGCTTGGAAGGGCTGAACACTGAAGCTTTCTTT. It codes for CASSLEGLNTEAFF.

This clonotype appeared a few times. The DNA of the CDR3 is TGTGCCAGCAGCTTAGTGGGTACGGGAGGTGGAGAGCAGTTCTTC. This gives the protein CASSLVGTGGGEQFF. This chain connects TRBV7-2 to TRBJ2-1, with 7 bases lining up with TRBD2. CDR1 and CDR2 (germline): SGHTA, FQGNSA. After removal of 1 base from V and 10 bases from J, the junction contained 10 bases not matched to a gene. CDR3 length equals 15 residues. The entire variable domain, with the rest obtained from reference TRBV7-2 and TRBJ2-1, is as follows: GAGVSQSPSNKVTEKGKDVELRCDPISGHTALYWYRQSLGQGLEFLIYFQGNSAPDKSGLPSDRFSAERTGGSVSTLTIQRTQQEDSAVYLCASSLVGTGGGEQFFGPGTRLTVL.

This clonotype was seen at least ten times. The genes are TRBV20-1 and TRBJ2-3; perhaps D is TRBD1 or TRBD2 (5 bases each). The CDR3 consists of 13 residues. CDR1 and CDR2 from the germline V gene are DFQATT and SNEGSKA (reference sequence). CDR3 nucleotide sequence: TGCAAAACGAGGGACCCTAGCACAGATACGCAGTATTTT. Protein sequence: CKTRDPSTDTQYF.